The T cell receptor beta chain under discussion was sequenced for a study of T cells expressing NK-cell markers. The CDR3 totals 13 residues. CDR1 and CDR2 (germline): SGHDT, YYEEEE. Regarding the study as a whole: In roughly six donors, dominant NKG2C+ clonotypes were about 1.0-8% of CD8+ T cells.

Points on this clonotype: Its antigen is not known.

What made the TCR beta cDNA was 5'RACE template switching with UMIs. For each CDR3 protein, TCRdb gives one entry from its re-call of the 5' RACE reads, without DNA. This sample's table has about 260,000 distinct CDR3 sequences. The receptor was isolated from a woman between 18 and 70 years old in good health. Sequencing was performed on blood T cells: a sorted CD56 or NKG2C T cell subset, CD4+ or CD8+ T cells, or bulk PBMC T cells (not recorded which). This rearrangement joins TRBV5-6 to TRBJ2-5; checking the TCRdb D call of TRBD1 is not possible without DNA. The CDR3 loop is CASSQVRGGTQYF.